Sequencing of this T cell receptor beta chain was carried out in a study of blood T cell repertoires in COVID-19. This clone showed up just once. TCRdb's table, derived via immunoSEQ multiplex PCR, lists solely in-frame clones and lacks some. In the table there are 260,000 or so clones, around 90% of which are singletons. The sequence was obtained from a human donor in a cohort sampled during active COVID-19. Sequencing was done on a sample of peripheral blood.

DNA of the CDR3: TGTGCCTTACACTCTGGAAACACCATATATTTT. Translated: CALHSGNTIYF. The rearrangement uses TRBV7-9 and TRBJ1-3; D remains unclear. Looked up from germline, CDR1 is SEHNR and CDR2 is FQNEAQ (reference sequence). V was pared by 11 bases and J by 0 bases, with 5 bases between. The length of the CDR3 is 11 residues. The complete variable domain, with remaining parts taken from reference TRBV7-9 and TRBJ1-3, reads DTGVSQNPRHKITKRGQNVTFRCDPISEHNRLYWYRQTLGQGPEFLTYFQNEAQLEKSRLLSDRFSAERPKGSFSTLEIQRTEQGDSAMYLCALHSGNTIYFGEGSWLTVV.